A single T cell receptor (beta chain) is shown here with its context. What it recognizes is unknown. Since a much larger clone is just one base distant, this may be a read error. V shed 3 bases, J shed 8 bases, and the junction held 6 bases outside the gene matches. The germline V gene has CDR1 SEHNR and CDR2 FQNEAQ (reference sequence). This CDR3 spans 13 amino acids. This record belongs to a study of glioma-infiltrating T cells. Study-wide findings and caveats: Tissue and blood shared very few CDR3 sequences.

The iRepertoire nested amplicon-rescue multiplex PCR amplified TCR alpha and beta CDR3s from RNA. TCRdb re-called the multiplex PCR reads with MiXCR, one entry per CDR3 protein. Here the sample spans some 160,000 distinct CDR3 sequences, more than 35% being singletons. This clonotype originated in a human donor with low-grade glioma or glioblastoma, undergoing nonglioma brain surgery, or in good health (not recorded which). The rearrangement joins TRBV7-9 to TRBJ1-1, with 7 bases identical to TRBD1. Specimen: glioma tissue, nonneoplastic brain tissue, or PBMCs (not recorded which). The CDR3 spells CASSFADRNEAFF. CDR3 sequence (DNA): TGTGCCAGCAGCTTCGCGGACAGGAACGAAGCTTTCTTT.